This T cell receptor (beta chain) was sequenced for a study of a mutant IDH1 vaccine in newly diagnosed glioma. Across the study: Treated individuals were roughly 62% male and about 40% female, averaging 40.4 years of age. Before enrollment, patients got radiotherapy alone, temozolomide alone, or mostly the combination. General study points: Shifts in the top peripheral T cell clonotypes seemed unrelated to pseudoprogression.

Time point specified: week 5, during vaccination. Each dose of the vaccine consisted of 300 ug of mutant IDH1 20-mer peptide, with topical imiquimod. Astrocytomas found in donors were new, WHO grade 3 or 4, IDH1-mutant and ATRX-lost. The CDR3 is 17 amino acids. Trimming cost V 3 bases and J 1 base, with 18 bases left between them. The V gene's germline CDR1 is LGHNA and CDR2 YSLEER. In this sample, this clone turned up once. The antigen remains undetermined. The assay was immunoSEQ multiplex PCR, and TCRdb's table has in-frame clones only and misses some. In the table there are almost 30,000 clones, about 90% of which are singletons.

The input for sequencing was peripheral blood mononuclear cells (PBMCs), taken from a glioma patient whose treatment included an IDH1 peptide vaccine. This rearrangement joins TRBV4-3 to TRBJ2-5; D perhaps matches TRBD1 (6 bases). The sequence was collected from a woman aged 35 to 49 with glioma. Some clones in this sample may be carry-over from other donors' samples. Here the CDR3 DNA reads TGCGCCAGCAGCCATGGAAGGCAGGGGATTAGCCAAGAGACCCAGTACTTC. This encodes CASSHGRQGISQETQYF.